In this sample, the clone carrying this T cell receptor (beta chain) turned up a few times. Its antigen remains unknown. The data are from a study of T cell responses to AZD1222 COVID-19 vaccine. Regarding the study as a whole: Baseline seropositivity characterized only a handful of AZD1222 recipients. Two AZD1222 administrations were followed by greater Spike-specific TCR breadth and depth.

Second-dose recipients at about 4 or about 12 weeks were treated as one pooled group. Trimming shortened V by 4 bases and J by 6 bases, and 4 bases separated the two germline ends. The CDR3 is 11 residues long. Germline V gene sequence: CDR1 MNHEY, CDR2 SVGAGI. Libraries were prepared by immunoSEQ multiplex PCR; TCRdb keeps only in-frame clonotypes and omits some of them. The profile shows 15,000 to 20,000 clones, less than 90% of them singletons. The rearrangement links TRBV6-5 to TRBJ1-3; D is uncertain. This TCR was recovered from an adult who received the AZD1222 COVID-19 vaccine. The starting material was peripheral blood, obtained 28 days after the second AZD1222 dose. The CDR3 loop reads CASSLKNTIYF. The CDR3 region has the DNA TGTGCCAGCAGTTTAAAAAACACCATATATTTT.